Presented here are 29 T cell receptor beta chains from one specimen sequenced in a study of beta chain features in type 1 diabetes (dated by TCRdb to the late 2010s). Paper-wide results and their limitations: In all four CD4+ subsets, TCRB CDR3 length was moderately but significantly shorter in type 1 diabetes patients.

These receptors have no known antigen. The library was prepared using the immunoSEQ multiplex PCR assay. The High Capacity cDNA Reverse Transcription Kit was used to reverse transcribe all of the isolated RNA, meaning that expressed TCRB transcripts were what got sequenced. TCRdb's version of the immuneACCESS table is confined to in-frame rearrangements and falls short of the full clone set. An unresolved V gene accounts for under half of the shortfall where checked; the remainder is of unknown origin. The sample table lists 280,000 or so clones, 15% of them with a count of one. Of the sample, around 0.015% falls within the top ten clones. Sequences were obtained from naive CD4+ T cells from blood. According to the study, the label for this sample's cell subset or site signals: true naive CD4+ T cells. The source of these receptors is a man younger than 35 with type 1 diabetes.

This chain links TRBV27 with TRBJ2-5; D call uncertain. There are 14 residues in the CDR3. The V gene lost 6 bases and the J gene lost 2 bases, with 13 bases spanning the gap. In germline, CDR1 is MNHEY, CDR2 SMNVEV (reference sequence). The CDR3 loop is CASRHRLQQETQYF. The CDR3 nucleotides read TGTGCCAGCAGACATCGACTTCAACAAGAGACCCAGTACTTC.

The V call is TRBV7-9, the J call TRBJ2-3, with TRBD2 matching 11 bases. The CDR3 runs to 14 residues. V lost 5 bases and J lost 8; bases outside the gene matches: 6. From germline, CDR1 is SEHNR and CDR2 FQNEAQ (reference sequence). The CDR3 sequence: CASSELAGDGTQYF. CDR3 DNA sequence: TGTGCCAGCAGCGAACTAGCGGGAGATGGTACGCAGTATTTT.

This clone appeared a few times. The rearrangement links TRBV11-2 to TRBJ2-7; D perhaps matches TRBD1 (5 bases). V was clipped by 1 base and J by 2 bases, with 9 bases between them. The CDR3 has 14 residues. The germline V gene has CDR1 SGHAT and CDR2 FQNNGV. The CDR3 coding sequence is TGTGCCAGCAGCTTAGGACAGACCCCCTACGAGCAGTACTTC. Translated: CASSLGQTPYEQYF. Based on the CDR3 plus reference TRBV11-2 and TRBJ2-7, the full variable domain is EAGVAQSPRYKIIEKRQSVAFWCNPISGHATLYWYQQILGQGPKLLIQFQNNGVVDDSQLPKDRFSAERLKGVDSTLKIQPAKLEDSAVYLCASSLGQTPYEQYFGPGTRLTVT.

The V and J genes are TRBV7-2 and TRBJ2-5, with D possibly TRBD1 on 6 matching bases. Germline CDR1 SGHTA, CDR2 FQGNSA. The V end lost 4 bases, the J end lost 5 bases, and 11 bases lay between the germline ends. The CDR3 consists of 13 residues. For the CDR3, the DNA is TGTGCCAGCAGCTGGACAGTTCTGGAGACCCAGTACTTC. This codes for CASSWTVLETQYF.

The chain employs TRBV5-4 and TRBJ2-7, with 9 bases matching TRBD2. The germline V gene encodes CDR1 SGHNT and CDR2 YYREEE (reference sequence). V dropped 4 bases and J dropped 1; count of bases not matched to a gene: 3. The CDR3 has 14 residues. The CDR3 nucleotides read TGTGCCAGCAGCCGGACTAGCGAGTCCTACGAGCAGTACTTC. Translated: CASSRTSESYEQYF.

J is TRBJ2-6 and V is TRBV5-1; D is possibly TRBD1 (5 bases). The CDR3 spans 17 residues. CDR1 and CDR2 (germline): SGHRS, YFSETQ. Trimming removed 0 bases at V and 13 bases at J, with 23 bases between. In DNA, the CDR3 is TGCGCCAGCAGCTTGGCGTCACAGGCCCGCAGCCCAGGGGTCCTGACTTTC. Protein: CASSLASQARSPGVLTF.

The chain recombines TRBV30 with TRBJ1-5; D is possibly TRBD1 (5 bases). CDR1 is GTSNPN and CDR2 is SVGIG in the germline V gene (reference sequence). Deletions cut 2 bases from V and 2 bases from J, with 13 bases between. This CDR3 has 15 amino acids. CDR3 sequence (DNA): TGTGCCTGGAGTTCCAGGGTGAGTGGCAATCAGCCCCAGCATTTT. It codes for CAWSSRVSGNQPQHF.

V usage is TRBV30 and J usage is TRBJ1-1, with D tentatively TRBD1 (5 bases). V was pared by 3 bases and J by 1 base, with 9 bases between. The germline V gene has CDR1 GTSNPN and CDR2 SVGIG (reference sequence). The CDR3 contains 13 residues. The CDR3 sequence: CAWSQQANTEAFF. CDR3 nucleotide sequence: TGTGCCTGGAGCCAACAGGCGAACACTGAAGCTTTCTTT.

The chain has TRBV30 and TRBJ2-5; 10 nucleotides match TRBD2. From germline, CDR1 is GTSNPN and CDR2 SVGIG (reference sequence). The length of the CDR3 is 15 residues. V gave up 2 bases and J gave up 4 bases; unmatched junction bases: 7. The CDR3 here is CAWSSGTSAGETQYF. DNA for the CDR3: TGTGCCTGGAGTAGCGGGACTAGCGCAGGAGAGACCCAGTACTTC.

This clone was counted between two and nine times. The chain recombines TRBV28 with TRBJ2-3; 11 bases fit TRBD1. Germline trimming cut 6 bases from V and 4 bases from J; bases unmatched to any gene: 6. Looked up from germline, CDR1 is MDHEN and CDR2 is SYDVKM. This CDR3 is 15 amino acids long. The chain's CDR3 is CASRSGGQGADTQYF. The CDR3 nucleotides read TGTGCCAGCAGGAGCGGGGGACAGGGGGCAGATACGCAGTATTTT.

The rearrangement links TRBV18 to TRBJ1-1; perhaps TRBD1 as D (6 bases). Germline CDR1 KGHSH, CDR2 LQKENI. Trimming took 2 bases from V and 3 from J, leaving 7 bases between them. The CDR3 runs 13 residues. CDR3 region: CASSPTGHTEAFF. In DNA form, the CDR3 reads TGTGCCAGCTCACCAACAGGGCACACTGAAGCTTTCTTT.

This clone was seen more than once but under ten times. V usage is TRBV2 and J usage is TRBJ2-1; D gene ambiguous. V lost 7 bases and J lost 10, with 20 bases in between. Germline-derived CDR1 and CDR2 are SNHLY and FYNNEI. The CDR3 length is 14 residues. Here the CDR3 reads CASTPTYLIREQFF. CDR3 in DNA: TGTGCCAGCACCCCGACTTATTTGATTCGGGAGCAGTTCTTC.

This clone was counted only a few times. The DNA for the CDR3 is TGCGCCAGCAGCTTGCAGGGTCGAAGCAATCAGCCCCAGCATTTT. Protein sequence: CASSLQGRSNQPQHF. The rearrangement uses TRBV5-1 and TRBJ1-5; D possibly corresponds to TRBD1 (5 bases). CDR1 is SGHRS and CDR2 is YFSETQ in the germline V gene. V lost 1 base and J lost 1, with 9 bases in between. The CDR3 runs 15 residues.

The chain couples TRBV28 to TRBJ2-3; D not certain. Germline V gene lookup returns CDR1 MDHEN and CDR2 SYDVKM. This CDR3 has 13 amino acids. Trimming stripped 6 bases from V and 1 base from J, with 8 bases between. CDR3 sequence (DNA): TGTGCCAGCAGCTCGGGTCGCACAGATACGCAGTATTTT. It codes for CASSSGRTDTQYF. Full variable domain (rest looked up from reference TRBV28 and TRBJ2-3): DVKVTQSSRYLVKRTGEKVFLECVQDMDHENMFWYRQDPGLGLRLIYFSYDVKMKEKGDIPEGYSVSREKKERFSLILESASTNQTSMYLCASSSGRTDTQYFGPGTRLTVL.

This clone has just a few counts. The chain recombines TRBV7-2 with TRBJ2-5, with D perhaps TRBD1 (7 bases). The V end was cut by 5 bases, the J end by 5 bases, with 12 bases between. The CDR3 totals 13 residues. In germline, CDR1 is SGHTA, CDR2 FQGNSA. CDR3 sequence: CASSPAGGETQYF. DNA for the CDR3: TGTGCCAGCAGCCCCGCAGGGGGGGAGACCCAGTACTTC.

The J gene is TRBJ2-2, the V gene TRBV6-4; 7 nucleotides agree with TRBD1. Germline V gene lookup returns CDR1 MRHNA and CDR2 SNTAGT. With V trimmed by 5 bases and J by 4 bases, 4 bases remained unmatched. The CDR3 covers 14 residues. CDR3 DNA sequence: TGTGCCAGCAGTAGCTCAGGGGGCACCGGGGAGCTGTTTTTT. It translates to CASSSSGGTGELFF.

This clone was seen a handful of times. The chain's CDR3 is CASSLGGERPQHF. The CDR3 DNA reads TGTGCCAGCAGCTTAGGAGGTGAACGGCCCCAGCATTTT. This chain connects TRBV5-4 to TRBJ1-5; D not certain. There are 13 residues in the CDR3. Germline V lookup: CDR1 SGHNT, CDR2 YYREEE (reference sequence). Between the trimmed V and J ends, which lost 2 bases and 9 bases, there was a span of 12 bases.

This clone was seen only a few times. The J gene is TRBJ2-1, the V gene TRBV11-2, with 10 bases matching TRBD2. The CDR3 is made up of 18 amino acids. V dropped 4 bases and J dropped 8; count of bases not matched to a gene: 17. Germline CDR1 is SGHAT and CDR2 is FQNNGV. CDR3 nucleotides: TGTGCCAGCAGCTCACAGCCCCCAGCTAGCGGGGGTCTCGATGAGCAGTTCTTC. Its translation: CASSSQPPASGGLDEQFF.

A few counts support this clone. V gene TRBV5-1 combines with J gene TRBJ2-6; tentatively, D is TRBD1 (6 bases). V was clipped by 2 bases and J by 1 base, with 10 bases between them. Germline V CDR1 and CDR2: SGHRS, YFSETQ. The CDR3 consists of 16 residues. CDR3 amino acids: CASSFQRGSGANVLTF. The CDR3 bases are TGCGCCAGCAGCTTTCAAAGGGGGTCTGGGGCCAACGTCCTGACTTTC.

This clone appeared a few times. The V and J genes are TRBV9 and TRBJ2-3; possible D gene TRBD1, 7 bases. V was pared by 0 bases and J by 3 bases, with 14 bases between. The CDR3 has 16 amino acids. Germline V gene lookup returns CDR1 SGDLS and CDR2 YYNGEE. The CDR3 loop reads CASSVAPRGVTDTQYF. The CDR3 region has the DNA TGTGCCAGCAGCGTAGCCCCCAGGGGGGTTACAGATACGCAGTATTTT. Using reference TRBV9 and TRBJ2-3 for the parts outside the CDR3, the full variable domain is DSGVTQTPKHLITATGQRVTLRCSPRSGDLSVYWYQQSLDQGLQFLIQYYNGEERAKGNILERFSAQQFPDLHSELNLSSLELGDSALYFCASSVAPRGVTDTQYFGPGTRLTVL.

This chain uses TRBV9 with TRBJ1-1, with D maybe TRBD1 (6 bases). Germline V gene lookup returns CDR1 SGDLS and CDR2 YYNGEE. This CDR3 has 13 amino acids. V lost 6 bases, J lost 6 bases, and 15 bases lay in between. CDR3 nucleotides: TGTGCCAGCACTTCAGGGGAGGGGGCTGAAGCTTTCTTT. As protein: CASTSGEGAEAFF.

In this sample, this clone turned up a few times. The gene calls are TRBV5-1 and TRBJ1-1; D remains ambiguous. This CDR3 is 15 amino acids long. The germline V and J ends were trimmed by 0 bases and 1 base, with 10 bases remaining between them. Germline V gene data show CDR1 as SGHRS and CDR2 as YFSETQ. CDR3 sequence (DNA): TGCGCCAGCAGCTTGGACAGTTCCACGAACACTGAAGCTTTCTTT. Amino acids: CASSLDSSTNTEAFF.

A few counts support this clone. CDR3 in amino acids: CASSVLGGYTGELFF. The CDR3 DNA is TGTGCCAGCAGCGTGTTGGGGGGTTACACCGGGGAGCTGTTTTTT. The gene calls are TRBV9 and TRBJ2-2, with a weak D call TRBD2 (6 bases). V lost 2 bases to trimming and J lost 3 bases, with 11 bases between them. The germline CDR1 and CDR2 sequences are SGDLS and YYNGEE. This CDR3 region has 15 residues.

The chain joins TRBV21-1 to TRBJ2-7; TRBD1 was called by the table and not checked on the DNA. TRBV21-1 is given as a pseudogene. This CDR3 spans 17 amino acids. The CDR3 spells CASSKVLRQRFSYEQYF. The CDR3 coding sequence is TGTGCCAGCAGCAAAGTGTTACGACAACGCTTCTCCTACGAGCAGTACTTC.

This sequence joins TRBV7-8 and TRBJ2-3; D unclear. The CDR3 is made up of 13 amino acids. V gave up 6 bases and J gave up 1 base, with 8 bases separating them. CDR1 is SGHVS, CDR2 FQNEAQ, per germline. The CDR3 is CASSPSGTDTQYF. The DNA of the CDR3 is TGTGCCAGCAGTCCCAGCGGCACAGATACGCAGTATTTT.

This clone was counted only a few times. This chain links TRBV7-2 with TRBJ1-2, with D tentatively TRBD1 (5 bases). This CDR3 is built from 14 residues. CDR1 is SGHTA and CDR2 is FQGNSA in the germline V gene. V was clipped by 5 bases and J by 0 bases, with 10 bases between them. The CDR3 reads CASSLSQANYGYTF. The CDR3 DNA reads as TGTGCCAGCAGCCTCTCACAGGCTAACTATGGCTACACCTTC.

This clone was seen a handful of times. The genes are TRBV7-9 and TRBJ1-2; 12 nucleotides align to TRBD1. Trimming removed 7 bases from V and 8 bases from J; junction bases left unmatched: 11. Looked up from germline, CDR1 is SEHNR and CDR2 is FQNEAQ (reference sequence). The CDR3 runs to 15 residues. CDR3 nucleotide sequence: TGTGCCAGCACCCCGGGACAGGGGGCAACCCACGGCTACACCTTC. It codes for CASTPGQGATHGYTF.

The V call is TRBV10-3, the J call TRBJ1-2; D gene unclear. This CDR3 region has 13 residues. Germline V gene sequence: CDR1 ENHRY, CDR2 SYGVKD. V gave up 3 bases and J gave up 5 bases, with 10 bases separating them. The CDR3: CAISDREAYGYTF. The CDR3 region has the DNA TGTGCCATCAGTGATCGGGAAGCGTATGGCTACACCTTC.

The chain uses TRBV7-2 and TRBJ1-1, with TRBD1 as a possible D gene (6 bases). V was clipped by 3 bases and J by 1 base, with 9 bases between them. The CDR3 runs to 14 residues. Germline values: CDR1 SGHTA, CDR2 FQGNSA. CDR3 amino acids: CASSFDRQNTEAFF. The CDR3 nucleotides read TGTGCCAGCAGCTTTGACAGGCAGAACACTGAAGCTTTCTTT. The variable domain in full, with the rest retrieved from reference TRBV7-2 and TRBJ1-1, is GAGVSQSPSNKVTEKGKDVELRCDPISGHTALYWYRQSLGQGLEFLIYFQGNSAPDKSGLPSDRFSAERTGGSVSTLTIQRTQQEDSAVYLCASSFDRQNTEAFFGQGTRLTVV.